These 19 T cell receptor beta chains were all obtained from the same sample, sequenced in a study of OX40 agonist ivuxolimab in advanced cancers. Libraries were made using the immunoSEQ multiplex PCR assay. TCRdb took this table from immuneACCESS and kept in-frame rearrangements with V and J called. Such tables lack part of the clones; where checked against another copy, unresolved V genes explain under half of the gap, and the rest is unexplained. Here the sample has tens of thousands of clones; 90% occur a single time. The ten largest clones represent about 11% of the sample. The specimen was CD4+ or CD8+ T cells sorted from blood, collected in a trial of the OX40 agonist ivuxolimab. The receptors shown here come from an adult with an advanced solid tumor such as melanoma, head and neck, liver or kidney cancer.

The table lists this clone with a count of one. The junction shows a germline mismatch at one end, possibly a read error. The chain joins TRBV20-1 to TRBJ2-4; a possible D gene is TRBD2 (5 bases). Germline values: CDR1 DFQATT, CDR2 SNEGSKA (reference sequence). CDR3 size: 11 residues. This chain's CDR3 is CSAREELVIGF. In DNA, the CDR3 is TGCAGTGCTAGAGAGGAACTAGTTATCGGCTTC.

This clone was found a few times. The V call is TRBV27, the J call TRBJ1-2; D is undetermined. Per germline, CDR1 MNHEY and CDR2 SMNVEV (reference sequence). CDR3 length: 12 amino acids. Trimming stripped 9 bases from V and 2 bases from J, with 10 bases between. The CDR3 coding sequence is TGTGCCAGTAGGGTTTTGAACTATGGCTACACCTTC. Translating it yields CASRVLNYGYTF.

The chain has TRBV27 and TRBJ2-2, with D unclear. CDR3 size: 16 residues. V was clipped by 5 bases and J by 0 bases, with 13 bases between them. The germline gives CDR1 MNHEY, CDR2 SMNVEV (reference sequence). The CDR3: CASSPRAETNTGELFF. The CDR3 coding sequence is TGTGCCAGCAGTCCCCGTGCGGAGACGAACACCGGGGAGCTGTTTTTT.

This chain joins TRBV28 and TRBJ1-2; D uncertain. Germline CDR1 is MDHEN and CDR2 is SYDVKM. The CDR3 extends over 13 amino acids. The ends were cut back, 2 bases at V and 6 bases at J, with 10 bases in the middle. This chain's CDR3 is CASSLDGFDGYTF. The CDR3 DNA follows: TGTGCCAGCAGTTTAGATGGGTTTGATGGCTACACCTTC.

The V call is TRBV28, the J call TRBJ1-1; 7 bases are a match to TRBD1. CDR3 length: 13 residues. The V gene's germline CDR1 is MDHEN and CDR2 SYDVKM. V was clipped by 8 bases and J by 2 bases; unmatched bases: 5. This CDR3 reads CASRTGLNTEAFF. DNA for the CDR3: TGTGCCAGCCGGACAGGATTAAACACTGAAGCTTTCTTT.

The chain combines TRBV25-1 with TRBJ2-7, with D unresolved. V shed 4 bases and J shed 3 bases, with 10 bases lying between them. This CDR3 has 13 amino acids. CDR1 and CDR2 from the germline V gene are MGHDK and SYGVNS. CDR3 residues: CASSGNINYEQYF. CDR3 DNA sequence: TGTGCCAGCAGTGGTAACATCAACTACGAGCAGTACTTC.

Regarding this clone: One end of the junction fails to match germline, which may point to a read error. The gene calls are TRBV7-7 and TRBJ2-1, with D possibly being TRBD2 (6 bases). This CDR3 spans 13 amino acids. Per the germline V gene, CDR1 is SSHAT and CDR2 is FNYEAQ (reference sequence). In DNA, the CDR3 is TGTGCTAGCAGCACCAGACTAGGCTATGAGCAGTTCTTC. Amino acids: CASSTRLGYEQFF. Complete variable domain (other parts from reference TRBV7-7 and TRBJ2-1): GAGVSQSPRYKVTKRGQDVTLRCDPISSHATLYWYQQALGQGPEFLTYFNYEAQPDKSGLPSDRFSAERPEGSISTLTIQRTEQRDSAMYRCASSTRLGYEQFFGPGTRLTVL.

This sequence joins TRBV18 and TRBJ2-1, with unresolved D. There are 15 residues in the CDR3. Trimming took 4 bases from V and 4 from J, leaving 14 bases between them. Germline-derived CDR1 and CDR2 are KGHSH and LQKENI. CDR3 loop: CASSLLNNKYNEQFF. For the CDR3, the DNA is TGTGCCAGCTCACTCCTCAACAACAAATACAATGAGCAGTTCTTC.

The chain recombines TRBV5-1 with TRBJ2-4; D unresolved. Trimming removed 0 bases at V and 5 bases at J, with 12 bases between. This CDR3 is built from 15 residues. Per germline, CDR1 SGHRS and CDR2 YFSETQ. The CDR3 nucleotides are TGCGCCAGCAGCTTGGGGGTTTCACTTCAAAACATTCAGTACTTC. Its translation: CASSLGVSLQNIQYF. Based on the CDR3 plus reference TRBV5-1 and TRBJ2-4, the full variable domain is KAGVTQTPRYLIKTRGQQVTLSCSPISGHRSVSWYQQTPGQGLQFLFEYFSETQRNKGNFPGRFSGRQFSNSRSEMNVSTLELGDSALYLCASSLGVSLQNIQYFGAGTRLSVL.

CDR3 loop: CASSPEEGSPLHF. For the CDR3, the DNA is TGCGCCAGCAGCCCCGAGGAGGGTTCACCCCTCCACTTT. This chain joins TRBV4-1 and TRBJ1-6; D not certain. The V end was cut by 4 bases, the J end by 9 bases, with 10 bases between. CDR3 length: 13 residues. Germline CDR1 reads MGHRA; CDR2 reads YSYEKL.

J is TRBJ2-1 and V is TRBV28, with unresolved D. The germline V and J ends were trimmed by 6 bases and 9 bases, with 9 bases remaining between them. This CDR3 is 11 amino acids long. The germline V gene has CDR1 MDHEN and CDR2 SYDVKM. The CDR3 sequence: CASRIVTEQFF. The CDR3 region has the DNA TGTGCCAGCAGAATAGTCACTGAGCAGTTCTTC.

The chain carries TRBV5-1 and TRBJ2-7, with 12 bases fitting TRBD2. The CDR3 has 15 amino acids. CDR1 is SGHRS, CDR2 YFSETQ, per germline. The ends lost 5 bases at V and 0 bases at J; junction bases unmatched: 3. The CDR3 DNA follows: TGCGCCAGCAGACTAGCGGGAGGCATCTCCTACGAGCAGTACTTC. Amino acid sequence: CASRLAGGISYEQYF.

The chain recombines TRBV5-5 with TRBJ2-7; possible D gene TRBD1, 7 bases. Germline V gives CDR1 SGHKS, CDR2 YYEKEE (reference sequence). The CDR3 extends over 15 amino acids. Between the trimmed V and J ends, which lost 1 base and 3 bases, there was a span of 14 bases. CDR3 coding DNA: TGTGCCAGCAGCTTGTCCCAGGGGGGCTACTACGAGCAGTACTTC. Its protein product is CASSLSQGGYYEQYF.

The rearrangement joins TRBV29-1 to TRBJ2-7; D is perhaps TRBD2 (5 bases). The CDR3 runs to 12 residues. CDR1 and CDR2 from the germline V gene are SQVTM and ANQGSEA. V lost 0 bases, J lost 6 bases, and 9 bases lay in between. CDR3 protein: CSVEDGGSEQYF. CDR3 nucleotide sequence: TGCAGCGTTGAAGACGGAGGAAGCGAGCAGTACTTC.

This sequence joins TRBV19 and TRBJ2-7; 7 bases are a match to TRBD1. Trimming cost V 3 bases and J 3 bases; bases outside gene matches: 2. This CDR3 spans 13 amino acids. The germline V gene encodes CDR1 LNHDA and CDR2 SQIVND (reference sequence). The CDR3 nucleotides are TGTGCCAGTAGTATGTACAGGGGCTACGAGCAGTACTTC. Translation gives CASSMYRGYEQYF.

This clone was observed once. CDR3 protein: CASTLRSGANVLTF. In nucleotides, the CDR3 is TGTGCCAGCACTCTTCGCTCTGGGGCCAACGTCCTGACTTTC. The V call is TRBV27, the J call TRBJ2-6; no clear D. The CDR3 spans 14 residues. Trimming removed 7 bases from V and 0 bases from J, with 7 bases in between. Germline V gene sequence: CDR1 MNHEY, CDR2 SMNVEV (reference sequence). Complete variable domain (other parts from reference TRBV27 and TRBJ2-6): EAQVTQNPRYLITVTGKKLTVTCSQNMNHEYMSWYRQDPGLGLRQIYYSMNVEVTDKGDVPEGYKVSRKEKRNFPLILESPSPNQTSLYFCASTLRSGANVLTFGAGSRLTVL.

The V and J genes are TRBV28 and TRBJ1-1; weak D call: TRBD1 (6 bases). The CDR3 contains 12 residues. V dropped 7 bases and J dropped 5 bases, with 11 bases sitting between them. CDR1 and CDR2 (germline): MDHEN, SYDVKM. DNA for the CDR3: TGTGCCAGCACCGCCAGGGGAACTGAAGCTTTCTTT. This translates into CASTARGTEAFF.

The chain is built from TRBV9 and TRBJ1-4; D is ambiguous. Between the trimmed V and J ends, which lost 0 bases and 8 bases, there was a span of 14 bases. CDR1 is SGDLS and CDR2 is YYNGEE in the germline V gene. The length of the CDR3 is 15 residues. DNA of the CDR3: TGTGCCAGCAGCGTAGAGGGAGGGCTCAGGGAAAAACTGTTTTTT. Translating it yields CASSVEGGLREKLFF.

This clone was seen a few times. V is TRBV6-5 and J is TRBJ1-1; TRBD1 might be the D (6 bases). Trimming cost V 5 bases and J 4 bases, with 11 bases left between them. The CDR3 loop spans 13 amino acids. CDR1 and CDR2 from the germline V gene are MNHEY and SVGAGI. The CDR3 nucleotides are TGTGCCAGCAGTCCCAGGGGCGTCACTGAAGCTTTCTTT. Translating gives CASSPRGVTEAFF.